The 5 T cell receptor beta chains given below trace back to one sample, sequenced in a study of blood T cell repertoires in COVID-19. Sequenced by immunoSEQ multiplex PCR; TCRdb stores in-frame clones only, minus some. The table has tens of thousands of clones, roughly 87% seen once. The sample taken for sequencing was peripheral blood. These TCRs come from a human donor with active COVID-19. The donor label of this sample is uncertain.

The rearrangement links TRBV12-3 or TRBV12-4 to TRBJ2-1, with unresolved D. This CDR3 has 12 residues. With 6 bases removed from V and 4 bases from J, the gap between germline ends came to 7 bases. The DNA for the CDR3 is TGTGCCAGCAGCCCTCGGTACAATGAGCAGTTCTTC. Translated, it gives CASSPRYNEQFF.

V and J are TRBV7-3 and TRBJ2-1; D gene uncertain. With 1 base removed from V and 2 bases from J, the gap between germline ends came to 9 bases. This CDR3 has 15 residues. CDR1 is SGHTA, CDR2 FQGTGA, per germline. CDR3 nucleotides: TGTGCCAGCAGCTTAATCCCTAGTCCCTACAATGAGCAGTTCTTC. Translation: CASSLIPSPYNEQFF.

The genes are TRBV19 and TRBJ2-3; TRBD2 matches 16 bases. The V gene end was trimmed by 4 bases and the J gene end by 5 bases; junction bases not matched to a gene: 12. CDR3 length: 19 residues. Per the germline V gene, CDR1 is LNHDA and CDR2 is SQIVND (reference sequence). The chain's CDR3 is CASSSHGTSGGATGDTQYF. The CDR3 DNA is TGTGCCAGTAGTAGCCACGGGACTAGCGGGGGGGCCACCGGAGATACGCAGTATTTT.

The rearrangement uses TRBV7-3 and TRBJ2-3; 14 bases align to TRBD2. With V trimmed by 5 bases and J by 5 bases, 3 bases remained unmatched. The CDR3 totals 15 residues. The germline V gene has CDR1 SGHTA and CDR2 FQGTGA. The CDR3 DNA reads TGTGCCAGCAGCCGGACTAGCGGGGGGAGAGATACGCAGTATTTT. Protein: CASSRTSGGRDTQYF.

This clone was seen a single time. The rearrangement uses TRBV2 and TRBJ2-1; weak D call: TRBD2 (5 bases). The germline V gene has CDR1 SNHLY and CDR2 FYNNEI. V lost 1 base to trimming and J lost 8 bases, with 15 bases between them. The CDR3 runs to 15 residues. In DNA form, the CDR3 reads TGTGCCAGCAGTGAAGGAGTTACTAGAGCCGATGAGCAGTTCTTC. It yields the protein CASSEGVTRADEQFF.